This T cell receptor (beta chain) was profiled in a study of tumor-infiltrating lymphocytes in primary liver carcinoma. Turning to the study itself: Through surgical resection, the patients' primary liver carcinoma was treated.

V was pared by 3 bases and J by 6 bases, with 15 bases between. The CDR3 has 13 residues. Germline lookup yields CDR1 SQVTM and CDR2 ANQGSEA. Using a constant-region primer together with ProtoScript II reverse transcriptase, TCR beta cDNA was made from 500 to 650 ng of total RNA. Modified slightly, ARM-PCR produced TCR beta libraries over three nested multiplex PCR rounds. The two initial PCR rounds, roughly 10 cycles each, used TRBV1-TRBV30 forward and C-beta reverse primers. Via MiXCR, TCRdb re-called the multiplex PCR reads, giving one row per CDR3 protein. The data contain 300,000 to 350,000 distinct CDR3 sequences, around 50% of them singletons. Unsorted whole blood supplied the blood RNA, and germline DNA was isolated too. This clonotype has a single count. A single base separates this from a much larger clone, so it may be a read error.

The clonotype originates from a woman aged 30 to 39 with primary liver carcinoma and hepatitis B virus infection. The V call is TRBV29-1, the J call TRBJ2-7; D is uncertain. Sequencing was carried out using peripheral blood. The DNA of the CDR3 is TGCAGCGTTGATGTGCAGGCCCCCCGCGAGCAGTACTTC. As protein: CSVDVQAPREQYF.